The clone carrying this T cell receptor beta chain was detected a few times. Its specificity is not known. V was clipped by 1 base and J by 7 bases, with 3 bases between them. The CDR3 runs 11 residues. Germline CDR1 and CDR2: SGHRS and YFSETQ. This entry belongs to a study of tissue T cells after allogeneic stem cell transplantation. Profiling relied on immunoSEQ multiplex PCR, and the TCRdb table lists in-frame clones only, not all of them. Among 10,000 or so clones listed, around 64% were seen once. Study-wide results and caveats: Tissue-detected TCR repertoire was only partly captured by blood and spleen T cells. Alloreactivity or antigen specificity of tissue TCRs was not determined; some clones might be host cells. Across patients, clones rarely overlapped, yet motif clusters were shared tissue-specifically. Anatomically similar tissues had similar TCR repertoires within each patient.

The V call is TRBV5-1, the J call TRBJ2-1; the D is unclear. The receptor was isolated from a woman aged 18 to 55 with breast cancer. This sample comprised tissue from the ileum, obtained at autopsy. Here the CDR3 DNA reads TGCGCCAGCAGCTTGCTAAATGAGCAGTTCTTC. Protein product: CASSLLNEQFF.